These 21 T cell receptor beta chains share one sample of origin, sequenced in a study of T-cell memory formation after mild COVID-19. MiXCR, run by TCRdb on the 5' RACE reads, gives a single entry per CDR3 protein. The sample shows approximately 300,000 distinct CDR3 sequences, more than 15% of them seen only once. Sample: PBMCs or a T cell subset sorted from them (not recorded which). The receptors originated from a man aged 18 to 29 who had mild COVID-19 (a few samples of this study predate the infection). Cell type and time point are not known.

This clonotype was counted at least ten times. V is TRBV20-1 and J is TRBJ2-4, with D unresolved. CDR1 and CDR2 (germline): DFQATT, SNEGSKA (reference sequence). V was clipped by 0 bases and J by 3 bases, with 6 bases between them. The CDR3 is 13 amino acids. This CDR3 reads CSARESNKNIQYF. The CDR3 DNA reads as TGCAGTGCTAGAGAATCAAACAAAAACATTCAGTACTTC.

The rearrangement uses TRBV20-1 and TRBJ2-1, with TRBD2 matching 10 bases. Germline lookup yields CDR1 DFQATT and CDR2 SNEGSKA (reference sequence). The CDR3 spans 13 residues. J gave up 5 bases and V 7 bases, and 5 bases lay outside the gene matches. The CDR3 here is CSVLAGANNEQFF. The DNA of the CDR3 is TGCAGTGTTCTAGCGGGGGCTAACAATGAGCAGTTCTTC.

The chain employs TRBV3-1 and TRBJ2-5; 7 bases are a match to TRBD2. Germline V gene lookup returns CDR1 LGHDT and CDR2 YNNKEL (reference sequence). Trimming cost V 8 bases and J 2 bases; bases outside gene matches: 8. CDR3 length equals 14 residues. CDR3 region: CASGRGRGQETQYF. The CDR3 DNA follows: TGTGCCAGCGGGAGGGGCCGAGGTCAAGAGACCCAGTACTTC.

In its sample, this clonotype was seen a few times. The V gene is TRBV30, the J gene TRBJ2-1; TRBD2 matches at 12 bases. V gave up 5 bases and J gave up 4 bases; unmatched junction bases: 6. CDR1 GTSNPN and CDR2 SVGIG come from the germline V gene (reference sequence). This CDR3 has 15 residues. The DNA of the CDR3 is TGTGCCTGGTATACTAGCGGGGGGCGTTACAATGAGCAGTTCTTC. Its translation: CAWYTSGGRYNEQFF.

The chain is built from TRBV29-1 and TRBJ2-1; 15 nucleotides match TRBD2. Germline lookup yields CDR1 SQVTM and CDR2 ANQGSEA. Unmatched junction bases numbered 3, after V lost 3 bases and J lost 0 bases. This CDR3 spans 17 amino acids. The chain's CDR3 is CSVDGTSGGSSYNEQFF. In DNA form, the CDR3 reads TGCAGCGTTGATGGGACTAGCGGGGGGAGCTCCTACAATGAGCAGTTCTTC.

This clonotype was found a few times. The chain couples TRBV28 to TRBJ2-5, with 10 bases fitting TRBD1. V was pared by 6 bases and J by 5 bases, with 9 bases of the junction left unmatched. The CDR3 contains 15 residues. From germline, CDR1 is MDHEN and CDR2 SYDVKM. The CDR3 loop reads CASSSQTGGAETQYF. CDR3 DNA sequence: TGTGCCAGCAGCTCTCAGACAGGGGGCGCGGAGACCCAGTACTTC.

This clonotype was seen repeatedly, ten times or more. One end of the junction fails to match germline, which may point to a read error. The CDR3 DNA reads TGTGCCAGCAGCCTGGCTGGGTCGAACACTGAAGCTTTCTTT. This encodes CASSLAGSNTEAFF. The chain is built from TRBV5-1 and TRBJ1-1; D call uncertain. CDR1 is SGHRS, CDR2 YFSETQ, per germline. This CDR3 is 14 amino acids long.

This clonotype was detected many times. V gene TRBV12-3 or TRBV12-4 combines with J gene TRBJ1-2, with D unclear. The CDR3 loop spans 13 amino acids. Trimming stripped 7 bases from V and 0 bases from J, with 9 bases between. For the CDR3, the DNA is TGTGCCAGCACCTTTCGGCCTAACTATGGCTACACCTTC. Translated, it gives CASTFRPNYGYTF.

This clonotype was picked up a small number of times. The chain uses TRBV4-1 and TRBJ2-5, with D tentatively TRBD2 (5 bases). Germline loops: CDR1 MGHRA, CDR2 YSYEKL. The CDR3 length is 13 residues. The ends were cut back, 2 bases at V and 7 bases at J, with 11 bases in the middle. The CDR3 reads CASSQLGVLTQYF. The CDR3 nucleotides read TGCGCCAGCAGCCAACTCGGGGTTCTGACCCAGTACTTC.

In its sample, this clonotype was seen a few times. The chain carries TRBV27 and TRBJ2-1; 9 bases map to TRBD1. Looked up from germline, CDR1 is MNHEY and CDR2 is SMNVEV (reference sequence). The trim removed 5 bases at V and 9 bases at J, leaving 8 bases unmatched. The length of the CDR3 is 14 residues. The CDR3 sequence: CASSPPGTGSEQFF. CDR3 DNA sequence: TGTGCCAGCAGTCCCCCCGGGACAGGGTCTGAGCAGTTCTTC.

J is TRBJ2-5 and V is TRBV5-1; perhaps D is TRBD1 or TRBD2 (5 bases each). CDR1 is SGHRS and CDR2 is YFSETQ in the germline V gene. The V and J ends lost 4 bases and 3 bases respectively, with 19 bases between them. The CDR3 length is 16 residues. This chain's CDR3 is CASSLQPSGAEETQYF. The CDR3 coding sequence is TGCGCCAGCAGCCTACAGCCCTCCGGGGCGGAAGAGACCCAGTACTTC.

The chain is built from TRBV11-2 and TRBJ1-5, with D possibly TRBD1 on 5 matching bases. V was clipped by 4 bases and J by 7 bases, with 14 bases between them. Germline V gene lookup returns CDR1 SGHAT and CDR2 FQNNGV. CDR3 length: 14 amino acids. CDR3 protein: CASSSSGSQQPQHF. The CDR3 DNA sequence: TGTGCCAGCAGCTCGTCAGGGTCTCAGCAGCCCCAGCATTTT. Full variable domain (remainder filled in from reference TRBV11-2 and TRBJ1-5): EAGVAQSPRYKIIEKRQSVAFWCNPISGHATLYWYQQILGQGPKLLIQFQNNGVVDDSQLPKDRFSAERLKGVDSTLKIQPAKLEDSAVYLCASSSSGSQQPQHFGDGTRLSIL.

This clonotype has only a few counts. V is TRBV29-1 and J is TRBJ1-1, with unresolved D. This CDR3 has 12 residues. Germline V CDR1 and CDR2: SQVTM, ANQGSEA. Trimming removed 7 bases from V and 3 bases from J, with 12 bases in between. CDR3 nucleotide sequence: TGCAGCGGATTTCGGGATTACACTGAAGCTTTCTTT. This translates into CSGFRDYTEAFF.

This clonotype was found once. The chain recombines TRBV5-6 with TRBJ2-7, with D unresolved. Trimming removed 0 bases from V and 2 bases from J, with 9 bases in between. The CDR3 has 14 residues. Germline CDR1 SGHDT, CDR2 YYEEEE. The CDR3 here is CASSLGAGPYEQYF. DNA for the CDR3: TGTGCCAGCAGCTTGGGGGCAGGCCCCTACGAGCAGTACTTC. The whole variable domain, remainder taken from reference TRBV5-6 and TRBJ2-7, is DAGVTQSPTHLIKTRGQQVTLRCSPKSGHDTVSWYQQALGQGPQFIFQYYEEEERQRGNFPDRFSGHQFPNYSSELNVNALLLGDSALYLCASSLGAGPYEQYFGPGTRLTVT.

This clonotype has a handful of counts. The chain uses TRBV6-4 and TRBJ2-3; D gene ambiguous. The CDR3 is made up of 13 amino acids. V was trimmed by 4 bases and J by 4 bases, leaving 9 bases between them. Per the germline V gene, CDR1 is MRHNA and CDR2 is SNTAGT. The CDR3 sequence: CASSVGSADTQYF. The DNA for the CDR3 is TGTGCCAGCAGTGTTGGGTCCGCAGATACGCAGTATTTT.

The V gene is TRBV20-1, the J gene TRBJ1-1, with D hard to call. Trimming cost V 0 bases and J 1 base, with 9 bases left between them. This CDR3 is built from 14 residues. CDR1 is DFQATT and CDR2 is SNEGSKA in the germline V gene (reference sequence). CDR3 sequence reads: CSARDLDPNTEAFF. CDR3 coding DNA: TGCAGTGCTAGAGATCTTGACCCGAACACTGAAGCTTTCTTT.

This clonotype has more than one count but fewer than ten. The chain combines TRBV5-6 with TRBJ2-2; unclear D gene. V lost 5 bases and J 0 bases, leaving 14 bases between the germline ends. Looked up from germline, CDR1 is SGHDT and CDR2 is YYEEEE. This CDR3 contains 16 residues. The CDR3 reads CASSNGQTPNTGELFF. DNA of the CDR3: TGTGCCAGCAGTAATGGCCAGACCCCGAACACCGGGGAGCTGTTTTTT.

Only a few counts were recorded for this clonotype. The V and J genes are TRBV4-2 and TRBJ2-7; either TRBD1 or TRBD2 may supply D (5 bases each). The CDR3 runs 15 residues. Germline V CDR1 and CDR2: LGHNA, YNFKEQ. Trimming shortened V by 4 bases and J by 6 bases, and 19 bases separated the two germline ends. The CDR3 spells CASSPHGGYASEQYV. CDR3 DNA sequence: TGTGCCAGCAGCCCTCATGGGGGATATGCCTCCGAGCAGTACGTC.

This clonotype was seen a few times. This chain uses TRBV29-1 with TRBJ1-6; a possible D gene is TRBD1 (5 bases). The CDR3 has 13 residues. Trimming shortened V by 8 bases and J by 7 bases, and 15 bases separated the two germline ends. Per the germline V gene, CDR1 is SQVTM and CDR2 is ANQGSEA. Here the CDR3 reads CSIRDRLNSPLHF. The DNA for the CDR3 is TGCAGCATTCGGGACCGACTGAATTCACCCCTCCACTTT.

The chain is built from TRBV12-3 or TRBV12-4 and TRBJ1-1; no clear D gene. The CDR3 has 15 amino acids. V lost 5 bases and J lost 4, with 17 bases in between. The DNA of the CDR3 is TGTGCCAGCAGTCTCTTTGCAGGTCTGAGCACTGAAGCTTTCTTT. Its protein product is CASSLFAGLSTEAFF.

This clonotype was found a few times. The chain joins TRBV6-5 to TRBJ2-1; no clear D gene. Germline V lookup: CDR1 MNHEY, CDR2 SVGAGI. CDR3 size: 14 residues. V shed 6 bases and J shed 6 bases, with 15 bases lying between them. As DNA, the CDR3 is TGTGCCAGCAGACCCAGCGATCAGTTCAATGAGCAGTTCTTC. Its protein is CASRPSDQFNEQFF.